This T cell receptor (beta chain) was found in a study of a mutant IDH1 vaccine in newly diagnosed glioma. Study-wide context: Averaging around 42 years of age, treated patients were approximately 60% male and 37.5% female. Patients' prior therapy spanned radiotherapy, temozolomide, or both; most underwent both.

Noted time point: baseline, week 1 (first vaccination visit). Noted treatment: pre-vaccination baseline after standard-of-care therapy. Each of the donors came in with new WHO grade 3 or 4 astrocytomas that were IDH1-mutant and ATRX-lost. Repertoires were generated with immunoSEQ multiplex PCR, while TCRdb's copy carries only in-frame clones and drops some. Seen here are 80,000 to 100,000 clones, 82% observed once, and the top ten hold 4.5% to 5.5%. Notes on the study in general: Changes to the top peripheral T cell clonotypes appeared unrelated to pseudoprogression.

CDR1 is ENHRY, CDR2 SYGVKD, per germline. The V end was cut by 7 bases, the J end by 0 bases, with 19 bases between. The CDR3 runs 17 residues. A note on this clone: Antigen unknown.

The rearrangement links TRBV10-3 to TRBJ2-4, with D perhaps TRBD2 (5 bases). This clonotype was obtained from a middle-aged man with glioma. Some clones in this sample may be carry-over from other donors' samples. The sequencing used PBMCs, collected from a glioma patient treated with radiotherapy, temozolomide or both. The CDR3 here is CAITRLWGEIAKNIQYF. The CDR3 region has the DNA TGTGCCATCACACGCCTCTGGGGAGAAATAGCCAAAAACATTCAGTACTTC.